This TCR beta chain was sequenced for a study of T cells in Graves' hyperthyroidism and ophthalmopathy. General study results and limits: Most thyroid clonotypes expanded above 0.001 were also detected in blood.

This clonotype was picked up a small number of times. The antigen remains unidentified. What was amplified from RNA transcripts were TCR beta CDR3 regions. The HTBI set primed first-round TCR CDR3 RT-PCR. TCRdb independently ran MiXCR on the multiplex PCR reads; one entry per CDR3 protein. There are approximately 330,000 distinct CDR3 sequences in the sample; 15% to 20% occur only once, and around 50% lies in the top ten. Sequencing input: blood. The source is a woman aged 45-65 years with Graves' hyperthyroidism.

The CDR3 sequence is CASVGDLPYEQYF. The CDR3 region has the DNA TGTGCCAGCGTGGGGGACCTCCCGTACGAGCAGTACTTC. The chain combines TRBV28 with TRBJ2-7; D tentatively fits TRBD1 or TRBD2 (5 bases each). Trimming took 8 bases from V and 4 from J, leaving 15 bases between them. Germline V gives CDR1 MDHEN, CDR2 SYDVKM. The CDR3 loop spans 13 amino acids.